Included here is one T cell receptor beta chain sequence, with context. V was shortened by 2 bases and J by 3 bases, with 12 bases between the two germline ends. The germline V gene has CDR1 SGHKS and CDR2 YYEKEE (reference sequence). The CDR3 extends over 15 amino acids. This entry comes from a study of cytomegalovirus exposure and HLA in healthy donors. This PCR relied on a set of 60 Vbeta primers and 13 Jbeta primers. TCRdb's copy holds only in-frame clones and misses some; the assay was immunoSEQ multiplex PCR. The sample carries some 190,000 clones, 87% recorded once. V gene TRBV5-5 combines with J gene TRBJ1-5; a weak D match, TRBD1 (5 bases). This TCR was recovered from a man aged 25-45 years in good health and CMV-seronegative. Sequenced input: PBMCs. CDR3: CASSFIPGNNQPQHF. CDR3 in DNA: TGTGCCAGCAGCTTTATCCCAGGGAACAATCAGCCCCAGCATTTT.